Described below is a single T cell receptor (beta chain) sequence and its context. The target antigen is unknown. The data belong to a study of T cell responses to AZD1222 COVID-19 vaccine. General study points: As reported, nearly half of all spike-specific TCRs target variant regions that are unmutated.

The table came from immunoSEQ multiplex PCR; TCRdb's copy has only in-frame clones and leaves some out. Of fewer than 120,000 clones listed, over 90% are singletons. Doses given second, at about 4 or about 12 weeks, were pooled. Trimming left V 2 bases short and J 0 bases short, with 8 bases between. Germline loops: CDR1 SGHRS, CDR2 YFSETQ. The CDR3 sequence is 14 residues long. The sequences come from peripheral blood, collected 28 days after the second AZD1222 dose. The V and J genes are TRBV5-1 and TRBJ1-1; D call uncertain. The receptor comes from an adult who received the AZD1222 COVID-19 vaccine. CDR3 loop: CASSLDFMNTEAFF. CDR3 DNA: TGCGCCAGCAGCTTAGACTTTATGAACACTGAAGCTTTCTTT.